The rows below give T cell receptor beta chains drawn from one sample of a study of blood T cell repertoires in COVID-19. TCRdb's table, derived via immunoSEQ multiplex PCR, lists solely in-frame clones and lacks some. In the table there are hundreds of thousands of clones, roughly 80% of which are singletons. Sample: peripheral blood. The origin of the receptors is a woman older than 75 with acute or convalescent COVID-19. CDR3s include the opening cysteine and the closing phenylalanine or tryptophan. A D gene is named only where the DNA matches it firmly. Clone size is not always given. Where it is, it says once, few, many or a class for expanded clones.

d_gene,v_gene,abundance,j_gene,CDR3nt,CDR3aa
TRBD2,TRBV7-2,-,TRBJ2-1,TGTGCCAGCAACCCTCAAAGGGTAGCGGGGAACAATGAGCAGTTCTTC,CASNPQRVAGNNEQFF
TRBD1,TRBV19,-,TRBJ1-5,TGTGCCAGTAGGTACGGGACAGGGAACAATCAGCCCCAGCATTTT,CASRYGTGNNQPQHF
-,TRBV7-2,-,TRBJ1-6,TGTGCCAGCAGCTTAGTTCCGAGACAAGATAATTCACCCCTCCACTTT,CASSLVPRQDNSPLHF
TRBD1,TRBV30,-,TRBJ1-2,TGTGCCTGGAGATCTCACACAGGGGGATCGGGCTACACCTTC,CAWRSHTGGSGYTF
TRBD2,TRBV5-1,once,TRBJ2-3,TGCGCCAGCAGCTTGGGCGCGGGAGTTCCGGCGGATACGCAGTATTTT,CASSLGAGVPADTQYF
TRBD2,TRBV4-3,many,TRBJ2-1,TGCGCCAGCAGCCAAAGGGGTGCGGCTAGCGGGGGTTACAATGAGCAGTTCTTC,CASSQRGAASGGYNEQFF
TRBD1,TRBV30,few,TRBJ1-2,TGTGCCTGGAGGGTGAGGGGGGACAGCTCCTATGGCTACACCTTC,CAWRVRGDSSYGYTF
TRBD2,TRBV6-2/TRBV6-3,few,TRBJ2-3,TGTGCCAGCAGTGCTAGCGGGGGGCTCACAGATACGCAGTATTTT,CASSASGGLTDTQYF
TRBD2,TRBV2,-,TRBJ2-5,TGTGCCAGCACCAGCGGGGGGGCCGGAGAGACCCAGTACTTC,CASTSGGAGETQYF
-,TRBV12-3/TRBV12-4,once,TRBJ1-1,TGTGCCAGCAGTTTAGGGGTCGGGGCTTTCTTT,CASSLGVGAFF
TRBD1,TRBV7-3,-,TRBJ2-3,TGTGCCAGCAGTCCTCTTTCGCAGGGGGGCACAGATACGCAGTATTTT,CASSPLSQGGTDTQYF
TRBD2,TRBV28,few,TRBJ2-1,TGTGCCAGCAGTCTCGGACTAGCACTTTATGAGCAGTTCTTC,CASSLGLALYEQFF
TRBD2,TRBV2,once,TRBJ2-7,TGTGCCAGCAGTGAGGAGCGGGAGACCGACGAGCAGTACTTC,CASSEERETDEQYF
-,TRBV6-2/TRBV6-3,-,TRBJ1-1,TGTGCCAGCAGTTACTCGGAGGGATCGGCTTTCTTT,CASSYSEGSAFF
-,TRBV3-1/TRBV3-2,-,TRBJ2-1,TGTGCCAGCAGCGGGACTTACCAAGGCTCCTACAATGAGCAGTTCTTC,CASSGTYQGSYNEQFF
TRBD2,TRBV6-6,-,TRBJ2-7,TGTGCCAGCAGTGAGATGGGACTAGCCTACGAGCAGTACTTC,CASSEMGLAYEQYF
TRBD1,TRBV2,-,TRBJ1-6,TGTGCCAGCCGGAAGGGGGCAGGGGAATCACCCCTCCACTTT,CASRKGAGESPLHF
TRBD1,TRBV7-2,-,TRBJ1-2,TGTGCCAGCAGCTTCCCGGGACAGGGAACCGGCTACACCTTC,CASSFPGQGTGYTF
-,TRBV11-3,-,TRBJ2-3,TGTGCCAGCAGCACAGGGGGGGGGCTCAGCACAGATACGCAGTATTTT,CASSTGGGLSTDTQYF
TRBD1,TRBV2,-,TRBJ2-2,TGTGCCAGCAGGGGGACAGGGGTCACCGGGGAGCTGTTTTTT,CASRGTGVTGELFF
-,TRBV9,-,TRBJ2-1,TGTGCCAGCAGCGTAGCTGGCAGGCATGAGCAGTTCTTC,CASSVAGRHEQFF